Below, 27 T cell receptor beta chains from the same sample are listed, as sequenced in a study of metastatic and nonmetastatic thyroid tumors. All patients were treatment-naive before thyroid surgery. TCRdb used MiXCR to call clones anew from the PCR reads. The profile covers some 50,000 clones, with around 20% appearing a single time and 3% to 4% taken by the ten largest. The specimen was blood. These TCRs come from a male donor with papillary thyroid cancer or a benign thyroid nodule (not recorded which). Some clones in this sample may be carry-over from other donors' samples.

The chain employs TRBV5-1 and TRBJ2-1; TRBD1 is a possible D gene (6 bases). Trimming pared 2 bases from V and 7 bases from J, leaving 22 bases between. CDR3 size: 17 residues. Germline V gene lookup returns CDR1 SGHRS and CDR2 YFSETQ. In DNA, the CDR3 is TGCGCCAGCAGCTTTCCCCGAATTGGGAACAGGGCAAATGAGCAGTTCTTC. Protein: CASSFPRIGNRANEQFF.

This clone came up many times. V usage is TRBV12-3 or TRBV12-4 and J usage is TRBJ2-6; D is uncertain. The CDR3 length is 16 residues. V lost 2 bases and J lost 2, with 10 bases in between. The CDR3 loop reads CASSLWAGPGANVLTF. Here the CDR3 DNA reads TGTGCCAGCAGTTTATGGGCCGGCCCTGGGGCCAACGTCCTGACTTTC.

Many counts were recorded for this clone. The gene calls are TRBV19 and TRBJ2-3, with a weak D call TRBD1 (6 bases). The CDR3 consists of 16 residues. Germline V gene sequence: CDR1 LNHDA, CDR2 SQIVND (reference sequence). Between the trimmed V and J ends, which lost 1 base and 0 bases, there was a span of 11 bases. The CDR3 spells CASSIGQVLSTDTQYF. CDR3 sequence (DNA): TGTGCCAGTAGTATAGGACAGGTTCTTAGCACAGATACGCAGTATTTT.

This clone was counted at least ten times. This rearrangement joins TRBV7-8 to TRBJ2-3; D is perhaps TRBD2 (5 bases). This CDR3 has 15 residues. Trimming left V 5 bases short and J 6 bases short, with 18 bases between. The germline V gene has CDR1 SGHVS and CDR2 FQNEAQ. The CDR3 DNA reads TGTGCCAGCAGCGACTTGGAGCTAGCATCGGATACGCAGTATTTT. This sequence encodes CASSDLELASDTQYF.

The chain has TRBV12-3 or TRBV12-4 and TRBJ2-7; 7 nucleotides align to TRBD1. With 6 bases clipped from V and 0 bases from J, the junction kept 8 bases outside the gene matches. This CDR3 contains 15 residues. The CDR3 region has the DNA TGTGCCAGCAGACGTACACGGGACAGCTCCTACGAGCAGTACTTC. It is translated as CASRRTRDSSYEQYF.

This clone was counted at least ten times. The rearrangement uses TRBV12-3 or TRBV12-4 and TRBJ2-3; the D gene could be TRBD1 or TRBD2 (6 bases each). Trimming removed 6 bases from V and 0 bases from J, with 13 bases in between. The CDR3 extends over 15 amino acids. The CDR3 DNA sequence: TGTGCCAGCAGCGCCAGGGGAGGCAGCACAGATACGCAGTATTTT. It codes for CASSARGGSTDTQYF.

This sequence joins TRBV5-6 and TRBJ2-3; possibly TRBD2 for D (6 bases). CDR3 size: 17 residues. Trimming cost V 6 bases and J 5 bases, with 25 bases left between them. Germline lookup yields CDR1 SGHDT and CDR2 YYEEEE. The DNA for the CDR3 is TGTGCCAGCAACCACCTTCCTAGAGGAGGGGCGGGAGATACGCAGTATTTT. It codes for CASNHLPRGGAGDTQYF. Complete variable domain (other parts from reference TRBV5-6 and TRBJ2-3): DAGVTQSPTHLIKTRGQQVTLRCSPKSGHDTVSWYQQALGQGPQFIFQYYEEEERQRGNFPDRFSGHQFPNYSSELNVNALLLGDSALYLCASNHLPRGGAGDTQYFGPGTRLTVL.

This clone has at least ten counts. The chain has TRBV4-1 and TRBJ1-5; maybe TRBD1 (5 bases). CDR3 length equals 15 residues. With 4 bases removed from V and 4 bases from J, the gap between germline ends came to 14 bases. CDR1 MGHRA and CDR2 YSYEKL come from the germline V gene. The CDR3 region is CASSLLGQGNQPQHF. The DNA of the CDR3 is TGCGCCAGCAGCCTTCTGGGGCAGGGTAATCAGCCCCAGCATTTT.

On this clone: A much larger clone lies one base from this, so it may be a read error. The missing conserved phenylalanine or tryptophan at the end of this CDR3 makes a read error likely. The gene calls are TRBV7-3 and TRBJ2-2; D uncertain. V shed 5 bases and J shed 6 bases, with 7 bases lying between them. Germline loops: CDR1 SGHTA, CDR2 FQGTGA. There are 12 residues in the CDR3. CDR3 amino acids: CASSRDAGELFL. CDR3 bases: TGTGCCAGCAGCCGAGACGCCGGGGAGCTGTTTCTT.

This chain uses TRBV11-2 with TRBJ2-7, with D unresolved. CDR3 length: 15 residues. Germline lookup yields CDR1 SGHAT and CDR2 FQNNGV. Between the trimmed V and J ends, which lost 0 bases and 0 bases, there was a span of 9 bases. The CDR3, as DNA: TGTGCCAGCAGCTTAGATAGAGGACGCTCCTACGAGCAGTACTTC. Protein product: CASSLDRGRSYEQYF.

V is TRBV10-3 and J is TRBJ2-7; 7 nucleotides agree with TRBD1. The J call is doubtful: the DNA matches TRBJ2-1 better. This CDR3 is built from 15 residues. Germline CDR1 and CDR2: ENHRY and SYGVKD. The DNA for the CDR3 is TGTGCCATCAGACCCCGGGACAGCAAATACAATGAGCAGTTCTTC. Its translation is CAIRPRDSKYNEQFF.

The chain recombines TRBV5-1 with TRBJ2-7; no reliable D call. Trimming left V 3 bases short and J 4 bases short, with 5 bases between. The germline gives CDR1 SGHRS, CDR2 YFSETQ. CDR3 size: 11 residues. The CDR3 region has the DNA TGCGCCAGCAGCTCCAAGTACGAGCAGTACTTC. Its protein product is CASSSKYEQYF.

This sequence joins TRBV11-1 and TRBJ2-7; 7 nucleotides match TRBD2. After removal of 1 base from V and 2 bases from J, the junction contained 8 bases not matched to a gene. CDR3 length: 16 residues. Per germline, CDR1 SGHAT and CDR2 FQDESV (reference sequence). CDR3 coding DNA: TGTGCCAGCAGCTTAGTGATAAGCGGGATTCCCTACGAGCAGTACTTC. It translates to CASSLVISGIPYEQYF.

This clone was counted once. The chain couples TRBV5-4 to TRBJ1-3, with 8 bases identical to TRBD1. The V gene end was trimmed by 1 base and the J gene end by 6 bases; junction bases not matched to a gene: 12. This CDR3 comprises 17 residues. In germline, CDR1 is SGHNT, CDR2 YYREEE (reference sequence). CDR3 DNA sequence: TGTGCCAGCAGCTTGCTGTTTGGGCAGGGGGCTTTAAACACCATATATTTT. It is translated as CASSLLFGQGALNTIYF.

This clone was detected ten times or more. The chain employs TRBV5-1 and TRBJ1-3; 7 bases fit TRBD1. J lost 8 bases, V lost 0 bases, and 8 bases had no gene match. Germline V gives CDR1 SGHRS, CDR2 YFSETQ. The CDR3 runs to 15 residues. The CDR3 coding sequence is TGCGCCAGCAGCTTGGCCCAGGGGGGCCGAGACACCATATATTTT. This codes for CASSLAQGGRDTIYF.

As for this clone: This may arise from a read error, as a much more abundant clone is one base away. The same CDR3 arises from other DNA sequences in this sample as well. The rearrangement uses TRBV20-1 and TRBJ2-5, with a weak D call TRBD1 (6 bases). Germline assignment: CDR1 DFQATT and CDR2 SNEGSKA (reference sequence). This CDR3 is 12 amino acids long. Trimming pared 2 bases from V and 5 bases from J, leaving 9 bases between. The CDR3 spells CSARPGAETQYF. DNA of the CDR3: TGCAGTGCTAGACCAGGGGCTGAGACCCAGTACTTC.

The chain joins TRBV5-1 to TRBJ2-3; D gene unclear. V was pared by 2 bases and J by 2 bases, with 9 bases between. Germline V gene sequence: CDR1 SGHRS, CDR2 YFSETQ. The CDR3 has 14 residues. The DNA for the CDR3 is TGCGCCAGCAGCTTAGGCGATATCACAGATACGCAGTATTTT. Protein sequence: CASSLGDITDTQYF. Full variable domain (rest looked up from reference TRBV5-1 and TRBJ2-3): KAGVTQTPRYLIKTRGQQVTLSCSPISGHRSVSWYQQTPGQGLQFLFEYFSETQRNKGNFPGRFSGRQFSNSRSEMNVSTLELGDSALYLCASSLGDITDTQYFGPGTRLTVL.

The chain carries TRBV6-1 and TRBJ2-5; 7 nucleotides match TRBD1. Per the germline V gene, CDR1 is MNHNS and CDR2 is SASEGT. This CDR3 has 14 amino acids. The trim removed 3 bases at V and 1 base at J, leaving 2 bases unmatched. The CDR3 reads CASSDTGAQETQYF. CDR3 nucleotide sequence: TGTGCCAGCAGTGATACAGGGGCCCAAGAGACCCAGTACTTC.

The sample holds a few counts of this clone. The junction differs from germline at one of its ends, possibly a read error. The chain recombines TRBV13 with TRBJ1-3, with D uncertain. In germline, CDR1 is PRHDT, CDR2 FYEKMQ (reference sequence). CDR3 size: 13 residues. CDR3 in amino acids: CASSLEGQSNVVF. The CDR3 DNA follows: TGTGCCAGCAGCTTAGAGGGCCAGTCAAATGTTGTTTTT.

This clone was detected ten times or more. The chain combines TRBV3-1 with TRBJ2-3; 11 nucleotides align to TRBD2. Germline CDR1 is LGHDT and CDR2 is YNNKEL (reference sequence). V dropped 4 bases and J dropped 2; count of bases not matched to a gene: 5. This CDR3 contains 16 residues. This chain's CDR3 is CASSRRLAGFTDTQYF. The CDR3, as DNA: TGTGCCAGCAGCCGCAGACTAGCGGGGTTCACAGATACGCAGTATTTT.

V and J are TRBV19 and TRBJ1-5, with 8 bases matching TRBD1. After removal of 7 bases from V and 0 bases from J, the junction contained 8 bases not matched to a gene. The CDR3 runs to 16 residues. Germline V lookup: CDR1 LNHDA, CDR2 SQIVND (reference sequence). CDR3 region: CASTKTGAYSNQPQHF. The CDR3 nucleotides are TGTGCCAGTACCAAGACAGGGGCCTATAGCAATCAGCCCCAGCATTTT.

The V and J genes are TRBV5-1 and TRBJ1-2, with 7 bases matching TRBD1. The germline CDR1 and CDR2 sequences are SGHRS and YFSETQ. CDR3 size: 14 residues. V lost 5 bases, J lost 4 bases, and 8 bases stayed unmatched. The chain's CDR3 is CASRFVSGGYGYTF. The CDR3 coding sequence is TGCGCCAGCAGGTTCGTATCAGGGGGCTATGGCTACACCTTC.

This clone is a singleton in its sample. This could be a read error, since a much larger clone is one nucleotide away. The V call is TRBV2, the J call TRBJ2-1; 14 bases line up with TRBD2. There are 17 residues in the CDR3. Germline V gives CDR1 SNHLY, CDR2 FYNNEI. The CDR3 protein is CASSPTSGRALGNEQLF. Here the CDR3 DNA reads TGTGCCAGCAGTCCGACTAGCGGGAGGGCCCTCGGCAATGAGCAGTTATTC.

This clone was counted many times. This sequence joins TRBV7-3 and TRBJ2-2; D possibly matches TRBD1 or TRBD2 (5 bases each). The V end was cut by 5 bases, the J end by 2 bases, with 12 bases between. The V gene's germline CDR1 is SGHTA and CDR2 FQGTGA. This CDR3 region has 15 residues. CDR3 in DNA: TGTGCCAGCAGCCCGCCCGGGGCAAACACCGGGGAGCTGTTTTTT. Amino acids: CASSPPGANTGELFF.

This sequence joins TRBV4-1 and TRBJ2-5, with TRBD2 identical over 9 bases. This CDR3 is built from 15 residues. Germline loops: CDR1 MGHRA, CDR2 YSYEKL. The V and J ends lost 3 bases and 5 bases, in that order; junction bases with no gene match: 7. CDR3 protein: CASSQGSGGSETQYF. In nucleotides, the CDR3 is TGCGCCAGCAGCCAGGGAAGCGGGGGGTCTGAGACCCAGTACTTC.

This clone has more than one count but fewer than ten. The CDR3 bases are TGTGCCAGCAGTTTTGCCGGGACATGGGCGCGGGAGCAGTACTTC. As protein: CASSFAGTWAREQYF. The chain uses TRBV27 and TRBJ2-7, with D perhaps matching TRBD1 (6 bases). Looked up from germline, CDR1 is MNHEY and CDR2 is SMNVEV (reference sequence). The CDR3 totals 15 residues. Between the trimmed V and J ends, which lost 3 bases and 7 bases, there was a span of 19 bases.

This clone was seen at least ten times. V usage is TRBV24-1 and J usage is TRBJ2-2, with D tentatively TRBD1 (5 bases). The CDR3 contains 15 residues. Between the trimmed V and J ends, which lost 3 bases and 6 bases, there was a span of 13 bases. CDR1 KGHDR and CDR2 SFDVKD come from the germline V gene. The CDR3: CATSDPQQESGELFF. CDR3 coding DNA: TGTGCCACCAGTGATCCCCAACAGGAGTCCGGGGAGCTGTTTTTT.